The 30 T cell receptor beta chains below were found in one sample sequenced in a study of T-cell memory formation after mild COVID-19. TCRdb itself ran the 5' RACE reads through MiXCR, one entry per CDR3 protein. The sample has about 350,000 distinct CDR3 sequences, about 13% seen once. What was sequenced was PBMCs or a T cell subset sorted from them (not recorded which). The receptors derive from a man younger than 30 who had mild COVID-19 (a few samples of this study predate the infection). Cell type and time point are not known.

The chain recombines TRBV10-3 with TRBJ2-5; 7 nucleotides line up with TRBD1. Germline V lookup: CDR1 ENHRY, CDR2 SYGVKD. The CDR3 totals 13 residues. The V segment lost 11 bases and the J segment 3 bases; nucleotides outside the gene matches: 9. CDR3 residues: CAAGTESKETQYF. Here the CDR3 DNA reads TGTGCCGCTGGGACAGAAAGTAAAGAGACCCAGTACTTC.

There are a few counts of this clonotype. The chain employs TRBV6-6 and TRBJ1-1; 8 bases are a match to TRBD1. The ends lost 4 bases at V and 1 base at J; junction bases unmatched: 5. Germline V gene lookup returns CDR1 MNHNY and CDR2 SVGAGI (reference sequence). The CDR3 totals 15 residues. The chain's CDR3 is CASSFDRGGNTEAFF. The CDR3 coding sequence is TGTGCCAGCAGTTTCGACAGGGGTGGGAACACTGAAGCTTTCTTT.

This clonotype was seen more than once but under ten times. The chain combines TRBV7-2 with TRBJ1-5, with D uncertain. Germline CDR1 SGHTA, CDR2 FQGNSA. CDR3 length equals 16 residues. The V end was cut by 1 base, the J end by 4 bases, with 14 bases between. Here the CDR3 reads CASSLGLRRTNQPQHF. The CDR3 DNA reads TGTGCCAGCAGCTTAGGACTGAGACGAACAAATCAGCCCCAGCATTTT.

This clonotype showed up just a few times. This chain connects TRBV5-1 to TRBJ1-1, with 7 bases that match TRBD1. Germline V gives CDR1 SGHRS, CDR2 YFSETQ. CDR3 length: 13 residues. J lost 4 bases, V lost 4 bases, and 4 bases had no gene match. CDR3 residues: CASSIQGVTEAFF. CDR3 bases: TGCGCCAGCAGCATCCAGGGGGTCACTGAAGCTTTCTTT.

The chain links TRBV7-3 to TRBJ2-3, with D unclear. Deletions cut 1 base from V and 5 bases from J, with 7 bases between. The CDR3 runs 13 residues. CDR1 SGHTA and CDR2 FQGTGA come from the germline V gene. The CDR3 DNA reads as TGTGCCAGCAGCTTAAAGCGCGGAGATACGCAGTATTTT. Its translation: CASSLKRGDTQYF.

CDR3 sequence: CASSPTSGGSNTGELFF. CDR3 in DNA: TGTGCCAGCAGCCCGACTAGCGGGGGCTCGAACACCGGGGAGCTGTTTTTT. The V and J genes are TRBV7-3 and TRBJ2-2; 12 bases align to TRBD2. Germline CDR1 is SGHTA and CDR2 is FQGTGA. V was clipped by 5 bases and J by 0 bases; unmatched bases: 4. This CDR3 contains 17 residues.

V and J are TRBV6-6 and TRBJ2-3; 9 bases are a match to TRBD1. Germline trimming cut 2 bases from V and 4 bases from J; bases unmatched to any gene: 1. CDR1 is MNHNY and CDR2 is SVGAGI in the germline V gene (reference sequence). The CDR3 contains 14 residues. The CDR3 protein is CASSYGTGPDTQYF. DNA of the CDR3: TGTGCCAGCAGTTACGGGACAGGGCCAGATACGCAGTATTTT.

This clonotype was observed a handful of times. The gene calls are TRBV6-5 and TRBJ2-3, with TRBD2 matching over 10 bases. The CDR3 runs to 15 residues. Germline lookup yields CDR1 MNHEY and CDR2 SVGAGI. J was trimmed by 1 base and V by 5 bases; bases with no gene match: 3. The CDR3 DNA reads as TGTGCCAGCAGTATTCTAGCGGGGGGCACAGATACGCAGTATTTT. Protein sequence: CASSILAGGTDTQYF.

This clonotype has just a few counts. V gene TRBV5-1 combines with J gene TRBJ2-3, with D perhaps matching TRBD2 (5 bases). V gave up 4 bases and J gave up 0 bases, with 15 bases separating them. This CDR3 spans 16 amino acids. CDR1 is SGHRS, CDR2 YFSETQ, per germline. DNA for the CDR3: TGCGCCAGCAGCAGGGATGGCCGGACTAGCACAGATACGCAGTATTTT. Translating gives CASSRDGRTSTDTQYF.

This clonotype was recorded many times. V gene TRBV12-3 or TRBV12-4 combines with J gene TRBJ2-2, with D uncertain. This CDR3 is 12 amino acids long. The V end was cut by 5 bases, the J end by 1 base, with 2 bases between. In nucleotides, the CDR3 is TGTGCCAGCAGTCGGAACACCGGGGAGCTGTTTTTT. Residues: CASSRNTGELFF.

This clonotype was counted between two and nine times. The V gene is TRBV19, the J gene TRBJ2-7; 8 bases match TRBD1. V dropped 5 bases and J dropped 3; count of bases not matched to a gene: 6. The CDR3 runs 14 residues. Germline CDR1 reads LNHDA; CDR2 reads SQIVND (reference sequence). The CDR3 reads CASSLGQVHYEQYF. CDR3 DNA sequence: TGTGCCAGTAGTTTGGGACAGGTCCACTACGAGCAGTACTTC. The variable domain in full, with the rest retrieved from reference TRBV19 and TRBJ2-7, is DGGITQSPKYLFRKEGQNVTLSCEQNLNHDAMYWYRQDPGQGLRLIYYSQIVNDFQKGDIAEGYSVSREKKESFPLTVTSAQKNPTAFYLCASSLGQVHYEQYFGPGTRLTVT.

This clonotype was detected only a few times. This chain joins TRBV29-1 and TRBJ2-5; 9 bases map to TRBD1. In germline, CDR1 is SQVTM, CDR2 ANQGSEA. After removal of 5 bases from V and 0 bases from J, the junction contained 7 bases not matched to a gene. The length of the CDR3 is 15 residues. The CDR3 DNA is TGCAGCGTTCACTACAGGGGGCCGTACCAAGAGACCCAGTACTTC. Translation gives CSVHYRGPYQETQYF.

This clonotype was seen ten or more times. V gene TRBV20-1 combines with J gene TRBJ2-7; a weak D match, TRBD2 (6 bases). Germline CDR1 is DFQATT and CDR2 is SNEGSKA (reference sequence). This CDR3 region has 13 residues. Trimming left V 3 bases short and J 0 bases short, with 9 bases between. The CDR3 DNA reads as TGCAGTGCTAGTGGGCGGGGCTCCTACGAGCAGTACTTC. Translating it yields CSASGRGSYEQYF.

This clonotype was detected a few times. The chain is built from TRBV6-5 and TRBJ2-3; a weak D match, TRBD2 (5 bases). The CDR3 runs 15 residues. With 0 bases removed from V and 4 bases from J, the gap between germline ends came to 11 bases. Looked up from germline, CDR1 is MNHEY and CDR2 is SVGAGI. This chain's CDR3 is CASSYSVVGADTQYF. CDR3 bases: TGTGCCAGCAGTTACTCGGTAGTGGGAGCAGATACGCAGTATTTT.

This clonotype was seen more than once but under ten times. The V call is TRBV5-5, the J call TRBJ2-7; TRBD2 matches at 9 bases. Germline-derived CDR1 and CDR2 are SGHKS and YYEKEE (reference sequence). V lost 4 bases and J lost 2; bases outside the gene matches: 4. This CDR3 comprises 14 residues. CDR3 loop: CASSQRGATYEQYV. CDR3 DNA: TGTGCCAGCAGCCAGCGGGGGGCAACCTACGAGCAGTACGTC.

The chain links TRBV5-5 to TRBJ1-1; D may be TRBD1 (5 bases). The length of the CDR3 is 13 residues. CDR1 SGHKS and CDR2 YYEKEE come from the germline V gene (reference sequence). Trimming removed 4 bases at V and 8 bases at J, with 15 bases between. This CDR3 reads CASSRDHAEEAFF. As DNA, the CDR3 is TGTGCCAGCAGCAGGGACCACGCGGAAGAAGCTTTCTTT. Combining the CDR3 with reference TRBV5-5 and TRBJ1-1 gives the whole variable domain DAGVTQSPTHLIKTRGQQVTLRCSPISGHKSVSWYQQVLGQGPQFIFQYYEKEERGRGNFPDRFSARQFPNYSSELNVNALLLGDSALYLCASSRDHAEEAFFGQGTRLTVV.

In its sample, this clonotype was seen a few times. This sequence joins TRBV7-9 and TRBJ2-4, with 9 bases fitting TRBD1. This CDR3 has 16 residues. The trim removed 4 bases at V and 1 base at J, leaving 5 bases unmatched. CDR1 SEHNR and CDR2 FQNEAQ come from the germline V gene (reference sequence). The CDR3 bases are TGTGCCAGCAGCTCCTTTACAGGGGGCGCCAAAAACATTCAGTACTTC. This sequence encodes CASSSFTGGAKNIQYF.

The chain links TRBV20-1 to TRBJ2-5; tentative D call: TRBD2 (6 bases). This CDR3 is built from 15 residues. Trimming took 3 bases from V and 2 from J, leaving 16 bases between them. Germline CDR1 and CDR2: DFQATT and SNEGSKA (reference sequence). CDR3 sequence (DNA): TGCAGTGCTAGCGGTCTCCGCGGGGAACAAGAGACCCAGTACTTC. Amino acid sequence: CSASGLRGEQETQYF.

In nucleotides, the CDR3 is TGTGCCAGCAGTTGGACAGTGGGGGTTCCGGACACTGAAGCTTTCTTT. It yields the protein CASSWTVGVPDTEAFF. The rearrangement joins TRBV12-3 or TRBV12-4 to TRBJ1-1; D perhaps matches TRBD1 (6 bases). There are 16 residues in the CDR3. Trimming stripped 4 bases from V and 3 bases from J, with 18 bases between.

There are a few counts of this clonotype. The chain links TRBV7-2 to TRBJ2-3, with 10 bases that match TRBD1. Losses at the gene ends were 6 bases for V and 6 bases for J; bases not matched to a gene: 6. The CDR3 covers 14 residues. Germline-derived CDR1 and CDR2 are SGHTA and FQGNSA. The DNA for the CDR3 is TGTGCCAGCAGACCGACAGGGGGCCGGGATACGCAGTATTTT. Translating gives CASRPTGGRDTQYF.

This clonotype was found a few times. V gene TRBV12-3 or TRBV12-4 combines with J gene TRBJ2-3, with 15 bases fitting TRBD2. V was clipped by 5 bases and J by 0 bases; unmatched bases: 6. CDR3 length equals 18 residues. The CDR3 nucleotides read TGTGCCAGCAGTCCACCGGGACTAGCGGGGGGTAGCACAGATACGCAGTATTTT. Protein: CASSPPGLAGGSTDTQYF.

This chain connects TRBV5-1 to TRBJ1-2; the D is unclear. Germline CDR1 SGHRS, CDR2 YFSETQ. The length of the CDR3 is 13 residues. Trimming took off 0 bases at V and 8 bases at J, with 11 bases between the two ends. The CDR3 nucleotides read TGCGCCAGCAGCTTGGAGGCCGGGATAGGCTACACCTTC. This sequence encodes CASSLEAGIGYTF.

Concerning this clonotype: A read error may account for a junction end that differs from germline. The chain couples TRBV2 to TRBJ1-1; D remains ambiguous. This CDR3 has 15 residues. CDR1 and CDR2 (germline): SNHLY, FYNNEI. CDR3 sequence: CASSEEGRTGTEDFF. The CDR3 DNA reads TGTGCCAGCAGTGAAGAAGGGCGAACGGGCACTGAAGATTTCTTT.

This clonotype has a handful of counts. This chain connects TRBV5-8 to TRBJ2-3, with D perhaps being TRBD1 or TRBD2 (5 bases each). The CDR3 extends over 15 amino acids. CDR1 and CDR2 (germline): SGHTS, YDEGEE. V shed 2 bases and J shed 0 bases, with 10 bases lying between them. Here the CDR3 DNA reads TGTGCCAGCAGCTTATTCGGGGCTAGCACAGATACGCAGTATTTT. Protein: CASSLFGASTDTQYF.

This clonotype has just a few counts. The rearrangement links TRBV7-2 to TRBJ2-5; no clear D. This CDR3 spans 13 amino acids. Germline values: CDR1 SGHTA, CDR2 FQGNSA. Trimming took 4 bases from V and 3 from J, leaving 9 bases between them. This CDR3 reads CASSYYREETQYF. CDR3 DNA sequence: TGTGCCAGCAGCTACTACAGAGAAGAGACCCAGTACTTC. The entire variable domain, with the rest obtained from reference TRBV7-2 and TRBJ2-5, is as follows: GAGVSQSPSNKVTEKGKDVELRCDPISGHTALYWYRQSLGQGLEFLIYFQGNSAPDKSGLPSDRFSAERTGGSVSTLTIQRTQQEDSAVYLCASSYYREETQYFGPGTRLLVL.

CDR3 residues: CASSLSGRGQFF. CDR3 sequence (DNA): TGTGCCAGCAGTTTGAGCGGGAGGGGGCAGTTCTTC. V gene TRBV27 combines with J gene TRBJ2-1; 10 bases are a match to TRBD2. The V gene end was trimmed by 3 bases and the J gene end by 12 bases; junction bases not matched to a gene: 2. Germline CDR1 and CDR2: MNHEY and SMNVEV (reference sequence). CDR3 length: 12 amino acids.

This clonotype came up a few times. DNA for the CDR3: TGCGCCAGCAGCTTGGGGACAGGGGGCGGTCAGCCCCAGCATTTT. Translating gives CASSLGTGGGQPQHF. This chain links TRBV5-1 with TRBJ1-5, with TRBD1 matching over 11 bases. The CDR3 is made up of 15 amino acids. Germline CDR1 and CDR2: SGHRS and YFSETQ. J was trimmed by 6 bases and V by 0 bases; bases with no gene match: 2.

The chain combines TRBV7-9 with TRBJ2-1; TRBD1 agrees at 7 bases. The CDR3 sequence is 14 residues long. V lost 5 bases, J lost 8 bases, and 9 bases stayed unmatched. Per the germline V gene, CDR1 is SEHNR and CDR2 is FQNEAQ (reference sequence). In DNA form, the CDR3 reads TGTGCCAGCAGCCTAGATACAGGGGACGATGAGCAGTTCTTC. Translation: CASSLDTGDDEQFF.

The J gene is TRBJ2-2, the V gene TRBV9, with 13 bases identical to TRBD2. CDR3 length equals 15 residues. Per the germline V gene, CDR1 is SGDLS and CDR2 is YYNGEE. V dropped 4 bases and J dropped 7; count of bases not matched to a gene: 4. The CDR3 DNA is TGTGCCAGCAGCCTGCGGACTAGCGGGGGCGGGGAGCTGTTTTTT. This encodes CASSLRTSGGGELFF. Full variable domain (remainder filled in from reference TRBV9 and TRBJ2-2): DSGVTQTPKHLITATGQRVTLRCSPRSGDLSVYWYQQSLDQGLQFLIQYYNGEERAKGNILERFSAQQFPDLHSELNLSSLELGDSALYFCASSLRTSGGGELFFGEGSRLTVL.

This clonotype was counted a few times. This chain links TRBV25-1 with TRBJ1-1; D is undetermined. Germline V gene sequence: CDR1 MGHDK, CDR2 SYGVNS. This CDR3 has 14 amino acids. V was cut by 5 bases and J by 1 base, with 11 bases left in between. This CDR3 is CASSFWSPNTEAFF. As DNA, the CDR3 is TGTGCCAGCAGTTTTTGGTCCCCGAACACTGAAGCTTTCTTT. The full variable domain, completed using reference TRBV25-1 and TRBJ1-1, is EADIYQTPRYLVIGTGKKITLECSQTMGHDKMYWYQQDPGMELHLIHYSYGVNSTEKGDLSSESTVSRIRTEHFPLTLESARPSHTSQYLCASSFWSPNTEAFFGQGTRLTVV.